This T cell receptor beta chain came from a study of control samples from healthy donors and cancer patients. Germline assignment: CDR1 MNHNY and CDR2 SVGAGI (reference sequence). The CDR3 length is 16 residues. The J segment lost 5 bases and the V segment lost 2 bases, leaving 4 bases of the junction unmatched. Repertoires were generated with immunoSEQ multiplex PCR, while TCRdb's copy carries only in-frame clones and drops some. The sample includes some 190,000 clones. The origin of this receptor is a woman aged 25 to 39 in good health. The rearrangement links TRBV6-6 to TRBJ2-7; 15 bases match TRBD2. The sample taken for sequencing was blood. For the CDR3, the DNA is TGTGCCAGCAGTTACACCCGGACTAGCGGGGGGGACGAGCAGTACTTC. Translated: CASSYTRTSGGDEQYF.